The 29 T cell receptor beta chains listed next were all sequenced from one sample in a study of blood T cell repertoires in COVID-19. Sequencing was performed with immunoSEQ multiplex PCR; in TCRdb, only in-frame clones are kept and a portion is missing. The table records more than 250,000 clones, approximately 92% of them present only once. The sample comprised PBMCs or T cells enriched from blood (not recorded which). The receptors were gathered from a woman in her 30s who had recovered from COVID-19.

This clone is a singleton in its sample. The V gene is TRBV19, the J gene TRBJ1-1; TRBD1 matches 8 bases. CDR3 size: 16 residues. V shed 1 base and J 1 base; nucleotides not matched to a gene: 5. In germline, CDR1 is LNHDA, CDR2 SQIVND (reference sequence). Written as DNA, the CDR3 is TGTGCCAGTAGTATAGCCCCCGACAGGGGGAACACTGAAGCTTTCTTT. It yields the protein CASSIAPDRGNTEAFF.

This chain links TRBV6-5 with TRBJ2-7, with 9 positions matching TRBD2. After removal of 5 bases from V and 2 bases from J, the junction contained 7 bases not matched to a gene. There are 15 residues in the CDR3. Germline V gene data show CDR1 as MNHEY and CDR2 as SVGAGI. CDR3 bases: TGTGCCAGCAGTAATAGCGGGAGAGCCCCCTACGAGCAGTACTTC. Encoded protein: CASSNSGRAPYEQYF.

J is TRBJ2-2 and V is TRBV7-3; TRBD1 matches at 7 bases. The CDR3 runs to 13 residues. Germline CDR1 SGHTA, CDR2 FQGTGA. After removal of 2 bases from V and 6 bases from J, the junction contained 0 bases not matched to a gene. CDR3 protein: CASSLQGAGELFF. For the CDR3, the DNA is TGTGCCAGCAGCTTACAGGGGGCCGGGGAGCTGTTTTTT. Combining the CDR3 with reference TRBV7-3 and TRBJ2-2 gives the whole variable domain GAGVSQTPSNKVTEKGKYVELRCDPISGHTALYWYRQSLGQGPEFLIYFQGTGAADDSGLPNDRFFAVRPEGSVSTLKIQRTERGDSAVYLCASSLQGAGELFFGEGSRLTVL.

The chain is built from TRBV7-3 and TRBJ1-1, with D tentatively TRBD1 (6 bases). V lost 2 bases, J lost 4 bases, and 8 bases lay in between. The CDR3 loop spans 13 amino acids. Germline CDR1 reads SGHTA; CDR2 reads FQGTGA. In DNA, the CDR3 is TGTGCCAGCAGCTTAGACAGGTTCACTGAAGCTTTCTTT. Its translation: CASSLDRFTEAFF.

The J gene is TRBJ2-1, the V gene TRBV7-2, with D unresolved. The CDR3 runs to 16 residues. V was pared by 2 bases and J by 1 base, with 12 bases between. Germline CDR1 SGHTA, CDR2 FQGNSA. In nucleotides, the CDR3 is TGTGCCAGCAGCTTACGAGAGCCGGTATCCTACAATGAGCAGTTCTTC. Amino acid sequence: CASSLREPVSYNEQFF.

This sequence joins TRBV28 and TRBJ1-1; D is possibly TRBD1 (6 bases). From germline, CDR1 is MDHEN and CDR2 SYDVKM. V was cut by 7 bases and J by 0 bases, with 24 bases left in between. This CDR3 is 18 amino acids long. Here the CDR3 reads CASTLASGGDLLNTEAFF. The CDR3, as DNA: TGTGCCAGCACTCTAGCCTCGGGGGGCGATCTTCTGAACACTGAAGCTTTCTTT.

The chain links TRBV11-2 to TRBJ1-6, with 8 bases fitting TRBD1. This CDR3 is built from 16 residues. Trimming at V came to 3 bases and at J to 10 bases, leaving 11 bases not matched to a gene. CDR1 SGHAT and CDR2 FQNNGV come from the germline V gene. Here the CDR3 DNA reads TGTGCCAGCAGCTTTTTGTACAGGGGGATTTTATCACCCCTCCACTTT. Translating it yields CASSFLYRGILSPLHF.

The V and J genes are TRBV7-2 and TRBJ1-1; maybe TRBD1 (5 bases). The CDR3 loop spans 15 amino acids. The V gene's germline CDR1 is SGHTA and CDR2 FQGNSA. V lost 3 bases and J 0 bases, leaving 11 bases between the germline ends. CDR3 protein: CASSFTGRMNTEAFF. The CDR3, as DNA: TGTGCCAGCAGCTTTACAGGTCGCATGAACACTGAAGCTTTCTTT. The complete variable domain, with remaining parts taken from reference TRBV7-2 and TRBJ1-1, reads GAGVSQSPSNKVTEKGKDVELRCDPISGHTALYWYRQSLGQGLEFLIYFQGNSAPDKSGLPSDRFSAERTGGSVSTLTIQRTQQEDSAVYLCASSFTGRMNTEAFFGQGTRLTVV.

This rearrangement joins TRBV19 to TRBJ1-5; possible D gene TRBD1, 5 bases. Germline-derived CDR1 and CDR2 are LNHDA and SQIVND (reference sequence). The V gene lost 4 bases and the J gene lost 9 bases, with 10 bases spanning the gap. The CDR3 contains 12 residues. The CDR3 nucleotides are TGTGCCAGTAGTAGGGGCCTAGGGCCCCAGCATTTT. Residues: CASSRGLGPQHF.

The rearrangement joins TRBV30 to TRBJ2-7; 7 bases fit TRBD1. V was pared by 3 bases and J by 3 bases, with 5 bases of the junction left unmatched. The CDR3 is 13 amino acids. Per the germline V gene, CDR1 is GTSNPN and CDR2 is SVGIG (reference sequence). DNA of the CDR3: TGTGCCTGGAGCACAGGGGTTCACTACGAGCAGTACTTC. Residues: CAWSTGVHYEQYF.

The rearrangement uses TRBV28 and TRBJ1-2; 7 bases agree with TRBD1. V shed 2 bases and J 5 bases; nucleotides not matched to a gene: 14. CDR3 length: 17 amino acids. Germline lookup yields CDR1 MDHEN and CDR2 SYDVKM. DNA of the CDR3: TGTGCCAGCAGTTTAGGAGGCGGTCTTACAGGGGCATATGGCTACACCTTC. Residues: CASSLGGGLTGAYGYTF.

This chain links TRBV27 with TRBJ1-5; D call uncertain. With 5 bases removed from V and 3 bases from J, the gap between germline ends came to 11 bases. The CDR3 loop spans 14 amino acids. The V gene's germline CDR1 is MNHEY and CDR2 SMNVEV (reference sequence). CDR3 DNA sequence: TGTGCCAGCAGTCCCCGCGCGTCCAATCAGCCCCAGCATTTT. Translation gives CASSPRASNQPQHF.

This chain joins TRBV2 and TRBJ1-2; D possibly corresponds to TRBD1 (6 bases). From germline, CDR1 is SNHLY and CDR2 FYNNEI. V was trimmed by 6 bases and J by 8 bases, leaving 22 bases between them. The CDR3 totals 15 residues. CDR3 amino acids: CASSLRPGGGAGYTF. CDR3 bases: TGTGCCAGCAGCCTACGCCCTGGAGGGGGGGCAGGCTACACCTTC.

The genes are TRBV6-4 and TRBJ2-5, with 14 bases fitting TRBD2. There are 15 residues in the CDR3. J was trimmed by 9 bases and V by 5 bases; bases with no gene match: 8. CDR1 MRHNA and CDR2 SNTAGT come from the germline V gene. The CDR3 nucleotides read TGTGCCAGCAGTCCCCGGGGACTAGCGGGGGCCCCCCAGTACTTC. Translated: CASSPRGLAGAPQYF.

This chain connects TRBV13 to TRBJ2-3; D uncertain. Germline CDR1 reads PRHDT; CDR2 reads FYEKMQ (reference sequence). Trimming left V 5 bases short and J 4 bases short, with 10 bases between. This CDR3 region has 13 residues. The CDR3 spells CASSPPSADTQYF. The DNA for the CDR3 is TGTGCCAGCAGCCCGCCCAGTGCAGATACGCAGTATTTT.

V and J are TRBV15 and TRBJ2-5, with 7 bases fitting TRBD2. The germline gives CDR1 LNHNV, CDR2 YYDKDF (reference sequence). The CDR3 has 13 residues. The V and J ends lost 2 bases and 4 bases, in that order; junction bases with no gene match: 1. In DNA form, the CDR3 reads TGTGCCACCAGCAGATTAGCGGGAGAGACCCAGTACTTC. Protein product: CATSRLAGETQYF.

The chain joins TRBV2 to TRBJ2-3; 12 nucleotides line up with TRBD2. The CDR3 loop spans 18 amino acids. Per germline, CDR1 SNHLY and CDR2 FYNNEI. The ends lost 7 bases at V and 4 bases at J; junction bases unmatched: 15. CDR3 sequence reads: CASILLLGLAGNPDTQYF. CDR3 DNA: TGTGCCAGCATTCTCTTACTCGGACTAGCGGGGAACCCAGATACGCAGTATTTT.

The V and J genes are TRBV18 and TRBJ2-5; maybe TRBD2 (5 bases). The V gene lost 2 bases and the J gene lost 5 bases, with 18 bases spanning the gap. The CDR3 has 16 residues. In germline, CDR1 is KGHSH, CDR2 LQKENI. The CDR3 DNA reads TGTGCCAGCTCACCAATGGTGCAAACTAGGAAGGAGACCCAGTACTTC. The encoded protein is CASSPMVQTRKETQYF.

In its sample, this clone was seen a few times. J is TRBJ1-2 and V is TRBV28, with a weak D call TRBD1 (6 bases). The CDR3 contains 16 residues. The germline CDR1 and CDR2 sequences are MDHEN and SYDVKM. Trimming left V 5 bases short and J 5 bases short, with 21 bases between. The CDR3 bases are TGTGCCAGCAGTCCTTTCGGTCTGTCCCAGGGGTATGGCTACACCTTC. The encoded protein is CASSPFGLSQGYGYTF.

Here the CDR3 DNA reads TGTGCCAGCAGCCCGGTTGGGTCCGGGACAGATACGCAGTATTTT. It is translated as CASSPVGSGTDTQYF. This chain uses TRBV7-8 with TRBJ2-3; D remains ambiguous. Germline V gene data show CDR1 as SGHVS and CDR2 as FQNEAQ. The CDR3 spans 15 residues. V was pared by 5 bases and J by 3 bases, with 15 bases between.

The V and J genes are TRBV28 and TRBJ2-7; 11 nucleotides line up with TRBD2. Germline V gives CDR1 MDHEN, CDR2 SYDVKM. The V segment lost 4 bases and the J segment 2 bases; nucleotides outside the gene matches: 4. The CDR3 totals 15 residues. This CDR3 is CASSSLAGDPYEQYF. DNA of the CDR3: TGTGCCAGCAGTTCACTAGCGGGAGACCCCTACGAGCAGTACTTC.

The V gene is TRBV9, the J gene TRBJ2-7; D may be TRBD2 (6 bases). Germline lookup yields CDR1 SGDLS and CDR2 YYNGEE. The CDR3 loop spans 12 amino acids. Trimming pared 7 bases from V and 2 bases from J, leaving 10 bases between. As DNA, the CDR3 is TGTGCCAGCGGACGGACTACCTACGAGCAGTACTTC. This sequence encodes CASGRTTYEQYF. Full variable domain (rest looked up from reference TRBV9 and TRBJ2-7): DSGVTQTPKHLITATGQRVTLRCSPRSGDLSVYWYQQSLDQGLQFLIQYYNGEERAKGNILERFSAQQFPDLHSELNLSSLELGDSALYFCASGRTTYEQYFGPGTRLTVT.

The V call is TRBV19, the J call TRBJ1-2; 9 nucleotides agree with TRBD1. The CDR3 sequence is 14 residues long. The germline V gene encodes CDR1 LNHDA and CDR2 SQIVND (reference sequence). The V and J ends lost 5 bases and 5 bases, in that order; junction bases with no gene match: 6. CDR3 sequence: CASSVGTGPYGYTF. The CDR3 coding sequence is TGTGCCAGTAGTGTCGGGACAGGGCCTTATGGCTACACCTTC.

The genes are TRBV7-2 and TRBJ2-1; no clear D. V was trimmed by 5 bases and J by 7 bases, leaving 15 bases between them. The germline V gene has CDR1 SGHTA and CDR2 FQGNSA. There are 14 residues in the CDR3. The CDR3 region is CASSPAIGRNEQFF. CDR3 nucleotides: TGTGCCAGCAGCCCTGCCATCGGTCGGAATGAGCAGTTCTTC. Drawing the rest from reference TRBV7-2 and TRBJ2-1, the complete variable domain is GAGVSQSPSNKVTEKGKDVELRCDPISGHTALYWYRQSLGQGLEFLIYFQGNSAPDKSGLPSDRFSAERTGGSVSTLTIQRTQQEDSAVYLCASSPAIGRNEQFFGPGTRLTVL.

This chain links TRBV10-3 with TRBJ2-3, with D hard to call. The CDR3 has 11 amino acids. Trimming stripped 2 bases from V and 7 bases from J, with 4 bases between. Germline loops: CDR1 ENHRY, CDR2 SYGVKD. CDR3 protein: CAISEVNTQYF. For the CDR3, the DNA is TGTGCCATCAGTGAGGTAAATACGCAGTATTTT.

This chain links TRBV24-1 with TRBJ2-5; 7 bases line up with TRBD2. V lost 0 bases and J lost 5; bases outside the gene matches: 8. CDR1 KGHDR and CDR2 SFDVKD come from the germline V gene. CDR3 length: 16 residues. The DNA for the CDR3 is TGTGCCACCAGTGATTTGTTGGACACGGGAGGCGAGACCCAGTACTTC. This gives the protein CATSDLLDTGGETQYF.

The CDR3 region is CASSNSINEQFF. CDR3 bases: TGTGCCAGCAGTAACAGCATCAATGAGCAGTTCTTC. The J gene is TRBJ2-1, the V gene TRBV6-5; D is undetermined. Deletions cut 5 bases from V and 6 bases from J, with 8 bases between. CDR1 and CDR2 (germline): MNHEY, SVGAGI. The CDR3 consists of 12 residues.

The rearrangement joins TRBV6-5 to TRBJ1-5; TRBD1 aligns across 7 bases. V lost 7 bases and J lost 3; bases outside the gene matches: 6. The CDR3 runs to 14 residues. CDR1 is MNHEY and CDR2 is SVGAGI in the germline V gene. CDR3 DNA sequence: TGTGCCAGCAAACCGGGACAGCACAATCAGCCCCAGCATTTT. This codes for CASKPGQHNQPQHF.

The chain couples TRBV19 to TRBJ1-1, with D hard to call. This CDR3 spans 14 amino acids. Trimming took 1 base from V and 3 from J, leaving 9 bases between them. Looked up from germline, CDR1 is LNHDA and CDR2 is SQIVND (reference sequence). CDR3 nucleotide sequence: TGTGCCAGTAGTATAGTTCTGGGAGACACTGAAGCTTTCTTT. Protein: CASSIVLGDTEAFF. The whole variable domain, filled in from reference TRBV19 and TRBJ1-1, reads DGGITQSPKYLFRKEGQNVTLSCEQNLNHDAMYWYRQDPGQGLRLIYYSQIVNDFQKGDIAEGYSVSREKKESFPLTVTSAQKNPTAFYLCASSIVLGDTEAFFGQGTRLTVV.